Below are 12 T cell receptor beta chains sequenced from a single sample in a study of cytomegalovirus exposure and HLA in healthy donors. The PCR used 60 Vbeta and 13 Jbeta primers. Clones were read by immunoSEQ multiplex PCR, and TCRdb kept only the in-frame ones, dropping some. The sample includes 180,000 or so clones, approximately 83% seen only once; the top ten take approximately 8.5%. Input material: PBMCs. The receptors shown here come from a man between 18 and 35 years old in good health and CMV-seropositive.

V and J are TRBV27 and TRBJ1-3; no clear D. The CDR3 extends over 13 amino acids. CDR1 MNHEY and CDR2 SMNVEV come from the germline V gene (reference sequence). V lost 5 bases and J 4 bases, leaving 9 bases between the germline ends. CDR3 protein: CASSSGHGNTIYF. The CDR3 DNA sequence: TGTGCCAGCAGTAGCGGGCACGGAAACACCATATATTTT.

The chain links TRBV9 to TRBJ1-1; D is uncertain. Germline V gene lookup returns CDR1 SGDLS and CDR2 YYNGEE. Trimming removed 3 bases at V and 1 base at J, with 13 bases between. CDR3 size: 15 residues. The CDR3 loop reads CASSDGEAENTEAFF. The CDR3 DNA is TGTGCCAGCAGCGACGGGGAGGCGGAGAACACTGAAGCTTTCTTT.

This chain joins TRBV29-1 and TRBJ1-2; D uncertain. CDR3 size: 12 residues. The germline CDR1 and CDR2 sequences are SQVTM and ANQGSEA. Between the trimmed V and J ends, which lost 6 bases and 4 bases, there was a span of 12 bases. CDR3 region: CSVTGRSYGYTF. CDR3 sequence (DNA): TGCAGCGTCACCGGGAGGAGCTATGGCTACACCTTC.

The rearrangement links TRBV15 to TRBJ2-3; 8 nucleotides align to TRBD2. The germline gives CDR1 LNHNV, CDR2 YYDKDF (reference sequence). Germline trimming cut 9 bases from V and 1 base from J; bases unmatched to any gene: 6. The CDR3 spans 14 residues. The CDR3 loop reads CATRAGDGTDTQYF. DNA of the CDR3: TGTGCCACTCGAGCGGGGGACGGCACAGATACGCAGTATTTT. Full variable domain (rest looked up from reference TRBV15 and TRBJ2-3): DAMVIQNPRYQVTQFGKPVTLSCSQTLNHNVMYWYQQKSSQAPKLLFHYYDKDFNNEADTPDNFQSRRPNTSFCFLDIRSPGLGDTAMYLCATRAGDGTDTQYFGPGTRLTVL.

The table lists this clone with a few counts. DNA for the CDR3: TGCGCCAGCAGCCAAGAAGGTTCGCAGGGGCATGGTGAAGCTTTCTTT. Translating it yields CASSQEGSQGHGEAFF. The rearrangement uses TRBV4-3 and TRBJ1-1; maybe TRBD1 (6 bases). Germline CDR1 is LGHNA and CDR2 is YSLEER. Trimming left V 0 bases short and J 7 bases short, with 18 bases between. The CDR3 is made up of 16 amino acids.

This chain joins TRBV19 and TRBJ2-2, with D possibly being TRBD2 (6 bases). The germline gives CDR1 LNHDA, CDR2 SQIVND (reference sequence). Trimming left V 1 base short and J 7 bases short, with 25 bases between. The CDR3 covers 19 residues. The CDR3, as DNA: TGTGCCAGTAGTATAGGCGGAGGGAGACGTCCCTGGCTGGGCGGGGAGCTGTTTTTT. This translates into CASSIGGGRRPWLGGELFF.

This chain joins TRBV7-2 and TRBJ1-2; D is perhaps TRBD1 (6 bases). Germline values: CDR1 SGHTA, CDR2 FQGNSA. The CDR3 is 15 residues long. Trimming removed 0 bases at V and 7 bases at J, with 15 bases between. CDR3 in DNA: TGTGCCAGCAGCTTAGCGTTAGGGGGAGTCAGTGGCTACACCTTC. This codes for CASSLALGGVSGYTF.

The chain is built from TRBV6-1 and TRBJ2-5, with 9 bases fitting TRBD2. V shed 9 bases, J shed 5 bases, and the junction held 7 bases outside the gene matches. Germline lookup yields CDR1 MNHNS and CDR2 SASEGT. The CDR3 is 13 amino acids. The CDR3, as DNA: TGTGCCAGTAATAGCGGGGGTCGGGAGACCCAGTACTTC. Translated, it gives CASNSGGRETQYF.

V and J are TRBV6-5 and TRBJ2-2; 8 bases are a match to TRBD2. Germline CDR1 reads MNHEY; CDR2 reads SVGAGI. The trim removed 2 bases at V and 6 bases at J, leaving 5 bases unmatched. The CDR3 covers 15 residues. The CDR3: CASSYGRGGPGELFF. In DNA form, the CDR3 reads TGTGCCAGCAGTTACGGTCGGGGGGGCCCCGGGGAGCTGTTTTTT.

The rearrangement uses TRBV19 and TRBJ2-1, with TRBD2 matching 7 bases. The length of the CDR3 is 16 residues. With 5 bases clipped from V and 6 bases from J, the junction kept 13 bases outside the gene matches. CDR1 is LNHDA, CDR2 SQIVND, per germline (reference sequence). The CDR3 DNA reads as TGTGCCAGTAGTCCCAGGACTAGTCCACTTGGCAATGAGCAGTTCTTC. This encodes CASSPRTSPLGNEQFF.

This clone was found a few times. The J gene is TRBJ1-1, the V gene TRBV7-2; 10 bases match TRBD1. With 4 bases clipped from V and 11 bases from J, the junction kept 10 bases outside the gene matches. CDR1 and CDR2 (germline): SGHTA, FQGNSA. This CDR3 spans 14 amino acids. The CDR3 coding sequence is TGTGCCAGCAGCTCCCGGGACAGGGGAGGTGGGGCTTTCTTT. Protein: CASSSRDRGGGAFF.

This sequence joins TRBV9 and TRBJ1-6; perhaps TRBD1 as D (5 bases). The ends were cut back, 4 bases at V and 7 bases at J, with 15 bases in the middle. The germline gives CDR1 SGDLS, CDR2 YYNGEE. This CDR3 comprises 15 residues. The CDR3 nucleotides read TGTGCCAGCAGCCCCGAACTGACAGTAAATTCACCCCTCCACTTT. It specifies CASSPELTVNSPLHF.